These 15 T cell receptor beta chains share one sample of origin, sequenced in a study of blood T cell repertoires in COVID-19. TCRdb keeps only in-frame clones here, not all; method: immunoSEQ multiplex PCR. The sample lists about 400,000 clones; approximately 86% were seen once. The sample comprised PBMCs or T cells enriched from blood (not recorded which). The receptors shown here come from a woman between 40 and 55 years old with acute COVID-19.

The chain has TRBV18 and TRBJ1-3; D unclear. Germline assignment: CDR1 KGHSH and CDR2 LQKENI. Deletions cut 0 bases from V and 0 bases from J, with 6 bases between. This CDR3 spans 15 amino acids. The CDR3 sequence is CASSPPESSGNTIYF. The CDR3 nucleotides are TGTGCCAGCTCACCACCAGAGAGCTCTGGAAACACCATATATTTT.

The rearrangement links TRBV6-1 to TRBJ2-7; 12 bases map to TRBD1. The CDR3 runs 14 residues. Germline lookup yields CDR1 MNHNS and CDR2 SASEGT. J lost 5 bases, V lost 3 bases, and 2 bases had no gene match. The CDR3 DNA reads TGTGCCAGCAGTGAGGGGACAGGGGGCCACGAGCAGTACTTC. This sequence encodes CASSEGTGGHEQYF.

This chain's CDR3 is CASSQLVAVEKLFF. The CDR3 DNA reads as TGCGCCAGCAGCCAATTGGTTGCAGTTGAAAAACTGTTTTTT. J is TRBJ1-4 and V is TRBV4-1; D not certain. Germline V gene data show CDR1 as MGHRA and CDR2 as YSYEKL. This CDR3 has 14 residues. Deletions cut 2 bases from V and 7 bases from J, with 11 bases between.

The chain has TRBV10-3 and TRBJ2-2, with 7 nucleotides matching TRBD1. V was clipped by 5 bases and J by 6 bases; unmatched bases: 9. The CDR3 runs 15 residues. Looked up from germline, CDR1 is ENHRY and CDR2 is SYGVKD. The CDR3 region is CAISSTGVAPGELFF. Written as DNA, the CDR3 is TGTGCCATCAGTAGTACAGGGGTGGCACCCGGGGAGCTGTTTTTT.

This clone was counted a few times. This chain uses TRBV7-9 with TRBJ1-6, with 10 bases fitting TRBD1. The CDR3 length is 19 residues. Trimming at V came to 7 bases and at J to 0 bases, leaving 12 bases not matched to a gene. Germline V gene data show CDR1 as SEHNR and CDR2 as FQNEAQ (reference sequence). CDR3 amino acids: CASKSGTGAAGSYNSPLHF. In DNA, the CDR3 is TGTGCCAGCAAATCCGGGACAGGGGCCGCCGGCTCCTATAATTCACCCCTCCACTTT.

CDR3 sequence reads: CALGDYSGSLAKNIQYF. DNA for the CDR3: TGTGCCCTGGGGGACTATAGCGGGAGTCTAGCCAAAAACATTCAGTACTTC. The genes are TRBV30 and TRBJ2-4; TRBD2 aligns across 9 bases. Trimming at V came to 8 bases and at J to 0 bases, leaving 14 bases not matched to a gene. This CDR3 is built from 17 residues. CDR1 GTSNPN and CDR2 SVGIG come from the germline V gene (reference sequence). Complete variable domain (other parts from reference TRBV30 and TRBJ2-4): SQTIHQWPATLVQPVGSPLSLECTVEGTSNPNLYWYRQAAGRGLQLLFYSVGIGQISSEVPQNLSASRPQDRQFILSSKKLLLSDSGFYLCALGDYSGSLAKNIQYFGAGTRLSVL.

This clone was detected only a few times. The rearrangement links TRBV5-1 to TRBJ2-5; a weak D match, TRBD1 (6 bases). CDR3 length equals 15 residues. The V end lost 4 bases, the J end lost 5 bases, and 18 bases lay between the germline ends. In germline, CDR1 is SGHRS, CDR2 YFSETQ. The CDR3 DNA follows: TGCGCCAGCAGCCCGGGACAAAACAGAATGGAGACCCAGTACTTC. Its protein product is CASSPGQNRMETQYF.

This clone appeared once. The chain recombines TRBV7-9 with TRBJ2-1; 7 bases are a match to TRBD1. Germline trimming cut 5 bases from V and 7 bases from J; bases unmatched to any gene: 11. The CDR3 spans 15 residues. Germline V gives CDR1 SEHNR, CDR2 FQNEAQ (reference sequence). For the CDR3, the DNA is TGTGCCAGCAGCGGTACAGGGGTTTGGTGGAATGAGCAGTTCTTC. It codes for CASSGTGVWWNEQFF. The variable domain in full, completed from reference TRBV7-9 and TRBJ2-1, reads DTGVSQNPRHKITKRGQNVTFRCDPISEHNRLYWYRQTLGQGPEFLTYFQNEAQLEKSRLLSDRFSAERPKGSFSTLEIQRTEQGDSAMYLCASSGTGVWWNEQFFGPGTRLTVL.

The chain links TRBV2 to TRBJ2-7; D is perhaps TRBD1 (5 bases). This CDR3 is built from 13 residues. Germline V gene data show CDR1 as SNHLY and CDR2 as FYNNEI. Trimming removed 4 bases at V and 4 bases at J, with 11 bases between. CDR3 in amino acids: CASSGFRAYEQYF. CDR3 sequence (DNA): TGTGCCAGCAGTGGCTTCAGGGCGTACGAGCAGTACTTC.

V and J are TRBV18 and TRBJ1-1; D gene ambiguous. CDR1 KGHSH and CDR2 LQKENI come from the germline V gene. The CDR3 length is 14 residues. V lost 1 base and J lost 4, with 10 bases in between. CDR3 amino acids: CASSPLWSSTEAFF. Here the CDR3 DNA reads TGTGCCAGCTCACCACTTTGGAGTTCCACTGAAGCTTTCTTT.

In DNA, the CDR3 is TGTGCCTGGAGTGTACTGGGACAGGGTGCTCAGCCCCAGCATTTT. It specifies CAWSVLGQGAQPQHF. The chain uses TRBV30 and TRBJ1-5, with 9 bases lining up with TRBD1. CDR1 and CDR2 from the germline V gene are GTSNPN and SVGIG (reference sequence). The trim removed 0 bases at V and 6 bases at J, leaving 6 bases unmatched. The CDR3 has 15 amino acids.

The chain has TRBV2 and TRBJ1-5; 9 bases align to TRBD1. J gave up 4 bases and V 6 bases, and 7 bases lay outside the gene matches. CDR3 length equals 15 residues. Germline CDR1 SNHLY, CDR2 FYNNEI. For the CDR3, the DNA is TGTGCCAGCAGGGCGGACAGGGGCTTGAATCAGCCCCAGCATTTT. Translating it yields CASRADRGLNQPQHF.

The rearrangement uses TRBV5-1 and TRBJ2-7; maybe TRBD1 (6 bases). The CDR3 covers 16 residues. Germline CDR1 reads SGHRS; CDR2 reads YFSETQ. V was trimmed by 3 bases and J by 0 bases, leaving 16 bases between them. This CDR3 is CASSSAGTKNSYEQYF. CDR3 nucleotide sequence: TGCGCCAGCAGCTCCGCCGGGACAAAGAACTCCTACGAGCAGTACTTC.

The V gene is TRBV3-1 (or the pseudogene TRBV3-2), the J gene TRBJ1-5; 8 bases line up with TRBD1. Germline lookup yields CDR1 LGHDT and CDR2 YNNKEL (reference sequence). V shed 4 bases and J 2 bases; nucleotides not matched to a gene: 7. CDR3 length: 16 amino acids. DNA of the CDR3: TGTGCCAGCAGCCCGTCAGGGGGCGCACGCAATCAGCCCCAGCATTTT. Translation gives CASSPSGGARNQPQHF.

This clone appeared once. V gene TRBV5-1 combines with J gene TRBJ2-2; D is possibly TRBD1 (6 bases). CDR1 is SGHRS and CDR2 is YFSETQ in the germline V gene. The CDR3 contains 14 residues. The germline V and J ends were trimmed by 7 bases and 5 bases, with 15 bases remaining between them. CDR3 residues: CASFATGRTGELFF. As DNA, the CDR3 is TGCGCCAGCTTCGCGACAGGTAGAACCGGGGAGCTGTTTTTT.